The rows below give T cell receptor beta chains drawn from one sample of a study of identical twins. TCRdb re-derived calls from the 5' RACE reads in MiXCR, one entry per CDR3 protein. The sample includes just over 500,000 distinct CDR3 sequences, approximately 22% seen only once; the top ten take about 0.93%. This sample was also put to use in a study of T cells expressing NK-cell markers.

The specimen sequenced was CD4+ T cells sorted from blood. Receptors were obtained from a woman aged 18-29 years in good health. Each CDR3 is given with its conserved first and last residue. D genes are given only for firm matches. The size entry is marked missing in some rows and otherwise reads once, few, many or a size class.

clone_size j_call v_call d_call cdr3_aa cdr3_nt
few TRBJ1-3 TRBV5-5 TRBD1 CASSPTGGRNTIYF TGTGCCAGCAGCCCGACAGGGGGTAGAAACACCATATATTTT
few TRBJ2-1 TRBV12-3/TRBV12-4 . CASSNEYNEQFF TGTGCCAGCAGTAACGAGTATAATGAGCAGTTCTTC
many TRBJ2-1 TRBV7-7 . CASSAGMKNEQFF TGTGCCAGCAGCGCGGGGATGAAGAATGAGCAGTTCTTC
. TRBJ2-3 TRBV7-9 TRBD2 CASSLPLAGGPEDTQYF TGTGCCAGCAGCCTCCCACTAGCGGGGGGGCCGGAAGATACGCAGTATTTT
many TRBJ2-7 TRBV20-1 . CSARRASYEQYF TGCAGTGCTAGGAGGGCCTCCTACGAGCAGTACTTC
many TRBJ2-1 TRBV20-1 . CSVNNEQFF TGCAGTGTAAACAATGAGCAGTTCTTC
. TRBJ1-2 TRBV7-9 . CASSLGAGWDYGYTF TGTGCCAGCAGCTTAGGTGCCGGCTGGGACTATGGCTACACCTTC
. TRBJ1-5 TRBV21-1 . CASSSRRINQPQHF TGTGCCAGCAGCTCCCGACGGATCAATCAGCCCCAGCATTTT
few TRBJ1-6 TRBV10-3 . CAISPSDRGVYNSPLHF TGTGCCATCAGTCCTTCGGACCGGGGCGTCTATAATTCACCCCTCCACTTT
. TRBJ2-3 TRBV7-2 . CASSQILDTQYF TGTGCCAGCAGCCAGATCTTAGATACGCAGTATTTT
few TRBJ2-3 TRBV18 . CASQIREPTQYF TGTGCCAGCCAAATTAGAGAGCCCACGCAGTATTTT
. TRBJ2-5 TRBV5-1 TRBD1 CASSLQGTEIETQYF TGCGCCAGCAGCTTACAGGGGACAGAAATAGAGACCCAGTACTTC
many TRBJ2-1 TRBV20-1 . CSARPGSPDNEQFF TGCAGTGCTAGGCCAGGGAGCCCTGACAATGAGCAGTTCTTC
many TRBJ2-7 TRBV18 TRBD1 CASSPGQGSYEQYF TGTGCCAGCAGCCCGGGACAGGGGTCCTACGAGCAGTACTTC
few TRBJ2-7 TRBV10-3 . CAISERQPYEQYF TGTGCCATCAGTGAGCGCCAACCCTACGAGCAGTACTTC
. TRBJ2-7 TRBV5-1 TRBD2 CASSSRSGKPSGSYEQYF TGCGCCAGCAGCTCGAGGAGCGGGAAGCCTAGCGGATCCTACGAGCAGTACTTC
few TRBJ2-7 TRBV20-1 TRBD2 CSARGGTSGSYEQYF TGCAGTGCCCGGGGGGGGACTAGCGGGTCCTACGAGCAGTACTTC
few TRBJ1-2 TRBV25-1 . CASSSYTPTLPLYGYTF TGTGCCAGCAGTTCATACACTCCGACCCTTCCTCTATATGGCTACACCTTC
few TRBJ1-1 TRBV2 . CASGRRLIGTEAFF TGTGCCAGCGGAAGAAGGCTAATCGGCACTGAAGCTTTCTTT
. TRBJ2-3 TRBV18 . CASSPDTGTDTQYF TGTGCCAGCTCACCAGACACCGGCACAGATACGCAGTATTTT
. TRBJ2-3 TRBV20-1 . CSARDLQGSTDTQYF TGCAGTGCTAGAGATCTGCAGGGTAGCACAGATACGCAGTATTTT
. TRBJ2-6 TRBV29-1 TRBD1 CSVAGTGRGGANVLTF TGCAGCGTAGCCGGGACAGGGAGGGGTGGGGCCAACGTCCTGACTTTC
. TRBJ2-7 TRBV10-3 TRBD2 CAISESAGEFDYEQYF TGTGCCATCAGTGAGTCAGCGGGAGAGTTTGATTACGAGCAGTACTTC
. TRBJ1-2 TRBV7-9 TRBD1 CASSLGDRVHHGYTF TGTGCCAGCAGCTTAGGTGACAGGGTGCATCATGGCTACACCTTC
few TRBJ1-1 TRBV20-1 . CSARGERGSMNTEAFF TGCAGTGCTAGAGGGGAAAGGGGGAGTATGAACACTGAAGCTTTCTTT
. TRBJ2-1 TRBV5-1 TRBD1 CASISRPGQGIEQFF TGCGCCAGCATCTCCCGACCGGGACAGGGAATAGAGCAGTTCTTC
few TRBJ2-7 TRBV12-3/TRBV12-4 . CASSYYGGGYEQYF TGTGCCAGCAGTTATTACGGGGGCGGCTACGAGCAGTACTTC
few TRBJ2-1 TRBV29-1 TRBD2 CSFNPGGNEQFF TGCAGCTTCAACCCGGGGGGCAATGAGCAGTTCTTC
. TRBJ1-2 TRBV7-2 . CASSLEGANYGYTF TGTGCCAGCAGCTTAGAGGGAGCTAACTATGGCTACACCTTC
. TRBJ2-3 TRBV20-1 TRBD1 CSATTGVTDTQYF TGCAGTGCTACGACAGGGGTCACAGATACGCAGTATTTT
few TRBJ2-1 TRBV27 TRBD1 CASRYGQGVNEQFF TGTGCCAGCAGATACGGACAGGGGGTCAATGAGCAGTTCTTC
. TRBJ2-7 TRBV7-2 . CASSLPPGAFYEQYF TGTGCCAGCAGCCTACCGCCGGGAGCCTTTTACGAGCAGTACTTC
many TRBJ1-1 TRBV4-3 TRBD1 CASSLQGVGANTEAFF TGCGCCAGCAGCCTTCAGGGGGTGGGGGCGAACACTGAAGCTTTCTTT
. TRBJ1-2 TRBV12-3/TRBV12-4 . CASRRDFNYGYTF TGTGCCAGCAGGCGGGACTTTAACTATGGCTACACCTTC
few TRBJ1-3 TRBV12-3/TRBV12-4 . CASALRNTIYF TGTGCCAGCGCTCTTAGAAACACCATATATTTT
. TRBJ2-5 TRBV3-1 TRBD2 CASSQRGGGIETQYF TGTGCCAGCAGCCAACGCGGGGGTGGCATAGAGACCCAGTACTTC
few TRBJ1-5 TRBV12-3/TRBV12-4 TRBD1 CASSFGSGGENQPQHF TGTGCCAGCAGCTTCGGCTCAGGGGGCGAGAATCAGCCCCAGCATTTT
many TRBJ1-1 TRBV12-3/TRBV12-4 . CASSFRGRNTEAFF TGTGCCAGCAGTTTCAGGGGACGGAACACTGAAGCTTTCTTT
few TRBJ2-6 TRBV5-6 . CASSFWTSGANVLTF TGTGCCAGCAGCTTCTGGACCTCTGGGGCCAACGTCCTGACTTTC
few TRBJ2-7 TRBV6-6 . CASSERAPGKQYF TGTGCCAGCAGCGAGCGGGCCCCGGGGAAGCAGTACTTC
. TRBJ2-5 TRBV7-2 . CASSLSLRPQETQYF TGTGCCAGCAGCTTAAGTCTTAGGCCCCAAGAGACCCAGTACTTC
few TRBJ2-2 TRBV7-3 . CASSSTTGPTGELFF TGTGCCAGCAGCTCGACGACAGGACCAACCGGGGAGCTGTTTTTT
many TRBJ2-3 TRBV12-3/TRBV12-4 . CASSLVRDTQYF TGTGCCAGCAGTTTAGTTCGAGATACGCAGTATTTT
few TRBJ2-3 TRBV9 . CASSVALQNTQYF TGTGCCAGCAGCGTAGCTCTGCAGAATACGCAGTATTTT
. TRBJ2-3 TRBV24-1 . CATSDPKKTDTQYF TGTGCCACCAGTGACCCTAAGAAGACAGATACGCAGTATTTT
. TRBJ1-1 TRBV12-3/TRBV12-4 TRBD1 CASRTGGAQTEAFF TGTGCCAGCAGAACAGGGGGCGCGCAGACTGAAGCTTTCTTT
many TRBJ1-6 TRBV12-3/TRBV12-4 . CASSLFRNSPLHF TGTGCCAGCAGTTTGTTCCGCAATTCACCCCTCCACTTT
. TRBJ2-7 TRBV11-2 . CASSLPVGWEVSSYEQYF TGTGCCAGCAGCTTACCCGTGGGTTGGGAAGTAAGCTCCTACGAGCAGTACTTC